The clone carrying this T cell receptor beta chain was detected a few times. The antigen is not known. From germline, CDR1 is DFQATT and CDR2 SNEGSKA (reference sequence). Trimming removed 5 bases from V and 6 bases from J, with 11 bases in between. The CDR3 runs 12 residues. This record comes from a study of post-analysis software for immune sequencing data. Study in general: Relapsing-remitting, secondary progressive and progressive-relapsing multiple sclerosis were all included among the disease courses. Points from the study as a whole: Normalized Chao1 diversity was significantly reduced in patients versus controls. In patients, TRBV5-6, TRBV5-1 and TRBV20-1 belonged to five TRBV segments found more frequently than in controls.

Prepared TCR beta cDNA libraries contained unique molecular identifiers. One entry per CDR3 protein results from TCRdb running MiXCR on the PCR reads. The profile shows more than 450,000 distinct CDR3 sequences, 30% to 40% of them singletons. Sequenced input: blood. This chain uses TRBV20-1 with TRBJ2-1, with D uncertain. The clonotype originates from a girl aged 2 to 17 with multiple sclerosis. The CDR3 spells CSAVPTSNEQFF. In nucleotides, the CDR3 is TGCAGTGCTGTACCTACCTCCAATGAGCAGTTCTTC.